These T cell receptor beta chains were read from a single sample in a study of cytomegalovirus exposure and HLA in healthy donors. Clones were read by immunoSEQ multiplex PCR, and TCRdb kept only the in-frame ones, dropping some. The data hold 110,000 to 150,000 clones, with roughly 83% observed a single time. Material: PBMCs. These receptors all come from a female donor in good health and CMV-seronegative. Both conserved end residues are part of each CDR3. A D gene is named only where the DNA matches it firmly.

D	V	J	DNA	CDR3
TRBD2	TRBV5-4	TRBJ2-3	TGTGCCAGCAGCGCCATGACTAGCGGGGACCTTAAGCAGTATTTT	CASSAMTSGDLKQYF
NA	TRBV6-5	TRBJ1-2	TGTGCCAGCAGTTACTCGGGGTGGGAGAACTATGGCTACACCTTC	CASSYSGWENYGYTF
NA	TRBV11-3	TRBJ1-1	TGTGCCAGCAGCTTAGATTTGAACAGGTCTAAAGCTTTCTTT	CASSLDLNRSKAFF
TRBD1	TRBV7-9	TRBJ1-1	TGTGCCAGCAGCTCCTGGACAGGGACCAACACTGAAGCTTTCTTT	CASSSWTGTNTEAFF
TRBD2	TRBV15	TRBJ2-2	TGTGCCACCAGTCCCCGACTAGCGGCCAACACCGGGGAGCTGTTTTTT	CATSPRLAANTGELFF
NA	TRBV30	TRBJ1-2	TGTGCCTGGTCCACCCCGGGCCCCCGGGGCTATGGCTACACCTTC	CAWSTPGPRGYGYTF
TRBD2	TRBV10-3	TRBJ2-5	TGTGCCATCAGTGAAGTCTCTAGCGGGAGGAACTTC	CAISEVSSGRNF
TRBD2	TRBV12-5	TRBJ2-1	TGTGCTAGTGGTTTAGGAAGTCTAGCGGGGGGGGGTGAGCAGTTCTTC	CASGLGSLAGGGEQFF
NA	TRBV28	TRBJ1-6	TGTGCCAGCAGTCAGGGGCGAGTGAATTCACCCCTCCACTTT	CASSQGRVNSPLHF
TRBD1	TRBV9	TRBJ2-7	TGTGCCAGCAGCCCGCGGGACAGGGCCTACGAGCAGTACTTC	CASSPRDRAYEQYF
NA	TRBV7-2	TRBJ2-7	TGTGCCAGCAGCTTAACCTGGGGGGGCTCGGGCGAGCAGTACTTC	CASSLTWGGSGEQYF
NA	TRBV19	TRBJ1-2	TGTGCCACCACGGACTCCTCATGGGGCTACACCTTC	CATTDSSWGYTF
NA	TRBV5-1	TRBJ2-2	TGCGCCAGCAGCTTGACGACAGCTAACACCGGGGAGCTGTTTTTT	CASSLTTANTGELFF